A single sample is the source of the 24 T cell receptor beta chains below, sequenced in a study of T cell responses to AZD1222 COVID-19 vaccine. Here immunoSEQ multiplex PCR was the method, and the copy in TCRdb shows in-frame clones only, minus some. This sample has about 120,000 clones, with around nine tenths found just once. This material consisted of peripheral blood, taken on day 0 of AZD1222 vaccination. The source of these receptors is an adult in good health.

This chain joins TRBV21-1 and TRBJ1-6. TRBV21-1 is a pseudogene segment. CDR3 length equals 17 residues. The CDR3 here is CASSTGLILSYNSPLHF. DNA of the CDR3: TGTGCCAGCAGCACCGGCCTCATTCTCTCCTATAATTCACCCCTCCACTTT.

This clone was counted a few times. The rearrangement links TRBV25-1 to TRBJ1-2; no definite D call. In germline, CDR1 is MGHDK, CDR2 SYGVNS. The V and J ends lost 3 bases and 5 bases respectively, with 10 bases between them. The CDR3 covers 13 residues. CDR3 loop: CASSDGPLYGYTF. The CDR3 nucleotides are TGTGCCAGCAGTGACGGACCCCTATATGGCTACACCTTC.

The rearrangement links TRBV5-4 to TRBJ2-3; no reliable D call. CDR1 and CDR2 from the germline V gene are SGHNT and YYREEE (reference sequence). The CDR3 has 13 residues. V was shortened by 0 bases and J by 4 bases, with 6 bases between the two germline ends. CDR3 coding DNA: TGTGCCAGCAGCTTGGAAGCTGCAGATACGCAGTATTTT. Amino acids: CASSLEAADTQYF.

The CDR3 loop is CASSLGPAETQYF. The CDR3 DNA is TGTGCCAGCAGCTTGGGGCCGGCAGAGACCCAGTACTTC. J is TRBJ2-5 and V is TRBV5-6; D is uncertain. V was clipped by 0 bases and J by 4 bases, with 7 bases between them. The CDR3 contains 13 residues. Germline V lookup: CDR1 SGHDT, CDR2 YYEEEE.

This rearrangement joins TRBV9 to TRBJ2-3; D perhaps matches TRBD1 (5 bases). The germline V and J ends were trimmed by 5 bases and 4 bases, with 14 bases remaining between them. The length of the CDR3 is 14 residues. CDR1 and CDR2 from the germline V gene are SGDLS and YYNGEE. CDR3 protein: CASSPQGRADTQYF. CDR3 bases: TGTGCCAGCAGTCCCCAGGGAAGGGCAGATACGCAGTATTTT.

V and J are TRBV19 and TRBJ1-2; 9 nucleotides align to TRBD1. The ends lost 3 bases at V and 2 bases at J; junction bases unmatched: 7. CDR3 size: 16 residues. Per the germline V gene, CDR1 is LNHDA and CDR2 is SQIVND (reference sequence). The CDR3: CASSIGQGRANYGYTF. The CDR3 DNA sequence: TGTGCCAGTAGTATCGGACAGGGGCGGGCCAACTATGGCTACACCTTC. The full variable domain, rest sourced from reference TRBV19 and TRBJ1-2, is DGGITQSPKYLFRKEGQNVTLSCEQNLNHDAMYWYRQDPGQGLRLIYYSQIVNDFQKGDIAEGYSVSREKKESFPLTVTSAQKNPTAFYLCASSIGQGRANYGYTFGSGTRLTVV.

The chain is built from TRBV4-1 and TRBJ1-1; 9 bases fit TRBD1. Trimming at V came to 1 base and at J to 0 bases, leaving 3 bases not matched to a gene. The CDR3 runs 16 residues. Germline values: CDR1 MGHRA, CDR2 YSYEKL. Here the CDR3 reads CASSQVDRGMNTEAFF. CDR3 DNA: TGCGCCAGCAGCCAAGTGGACAGGGGCATGAACACTGAAGCTTTCTTT.

The gene calls are TRBV7-2 and TRBJ2-2, with a possible D match to TRBD2 (5 bases). Germline values: CDR1 SGHTA, CDR2 FQGNSA. V lost 6 bases and J 0 bases, leaving 8 bases between the germline ends. The CDR3 loop spans 14 amino acids. The CDR3 region is CASRTGTNTGELFF. The CDR3 DNA is TGTGCCAGCAGGACGGGGACGAACACCGGGGAGCTGTTTTTT.

The chain joins TRBV15 to TRBJ2-1; D ambiguous. V was trimmed by 5 bases and J by 0 bases, leaving 14 bases between them. This CDR3 comprises 16 residues. Per germline, CDR1 LNHNV and CDR2 YYDKDF (reference sequence). Written as DNA, the CDR3 is TGTGCCACCAGCGACCTGCGGAAGAGCTCCTACAATGAGCAGTTCTTC. Its translation: CATSDLRKSSYNEQFF.

This chain links TRBV19 with TRBJ2-2; D might be TRBD2 (5 bases). The germline gives CDR1 LNHDA, CDR2 SQIVND (reference sequence). The length of the CDR3 is 15 residues. The ends were cut back, 3 bases at V and 7 bases at J, with 15 bases in the middle. The CDR3 nucleotides are TGTGCCAGTAGTATTGCTAGCCTTAAGGGCGGGGAGCTGTTTTTT. This translates into CASSIASLKGGELFF.

This chain links TRBV2 with TRBJ2-6; no firm D call. Germline CDR1 is SNHLY and CDR2 is FYNNEI. CDR3 length: 13 amino acids. V dropped 7 bases and J dropped 1 base, with 5 bases sitting between them. CDR3 nucleotides: TGTGCCAGCAAACAGTCTGGGGCCAACGTCCTGACTTTC. Protein: CASKQSGANVLTF.

This clone was seen a single time. V and J are TRBV5-1 and TRBJ2-6; the D is unclear. Trimming pared 4 bases from V and 3 bases from J, leaving 11 bases between. The germline CDR1 and CDR2 sequences are SGHRS and YFSETQ. CDR3 length equals 15 residues. The CDR3 sequence: CASSSRYGGANVLTF. The CDR3 bases are TGCGCCAGCAGCAGTCGGTACGGTGGGGCCAACGTCCTGACTTTC.

The chain has TRBV14 and TRBJ1-4, with D hard to call. Germline CDR1 and CDR2: SGHDN and FVKESK. Trimming took 1 base from V and 3 from J, leaving 9 bases between them. This CDR3 is 15 amino acids long. In nucleotides, the CDR3 is TGTGCCAGCAGCCAAGGAAACAAGGCTAATGAAAAACTGTTTTTT. Its protein product is CASSQGNKANEKLFF. The whole variable domain, remainder taken from reference TRBV14 and TRBJ1-4, is EAGVTQFPSHSVIEKGQTVTLRCDPISGHDNLYWYRRVMGKEIKFLLHFVKESKQDESGMPNNRFLAERTGGTYSTLKVQPAELEDSGVYFCASSQGNKANEKLFFGSGTQLSVL.

The chain joins TRBV6-5 to TRBJ2-7; TRBD2 might be the D (6 bases). Looked up from germline, CDR1 is MNHEY and CDR2 is SVGAGI. There are 13 residues in the CDR3. Trimming stripped 6 bases from V and 1 base from J, with 10 bases between. CDR3 DNA sequence: TGTGCCAGCAGGCGGGGCTATTCCTACGAGCAGTACTTC. Translated, it gives CASRRGYSYEQYF.

The chain links TRBV6-6 to TRBJ2-7; 10 bases agree with TRBD1. The V segment lost 7 bases and the J segment 6 bases; nucleotides outside the gene matches: 9. CDR1 is MNHNY, CDR2 SVGAGI, per germline (reference sequence). CDR3 length equals 14 residues. The CDR3 region has the DNA TGTGCCAGCACATTACGCGGACAGGGGGGCGAGCAGTACTTC. This sequence encodes CASTLRGQGGEQYF.

The chain has TRBV5-4 and TRBJ2-3; D is unclear. The germline CDR1 and CDR2 sequences are SGHNT and YYREEE (reference sequence). The CDR3 is 12 amino acids. V lost 5 bases, J lost 3 bases, and 7 bases lay in between. CDR3 nucleotide sequence: TGTGCCAGCAGTATCTCAACAGATACGCAGTATTTT. It codes for CASSISTDTQYF.

V is TRBV19 and J is TRBJ1-5, with TRBD1 as a possible D gene (6 bases). CDR3 length: 15 residues. The V gene lost 5 bases and the J gene lost 1 base, with 12 bases spanning the gap. Germline CDR1 is LNHDA and CDR2 is SQIVND (reference sequence). The CDR3 DNA is TGTGCCAGTAGTTCAACAGGGTACAGCAATCAGCCCCAGCATTTT. Protein sequence: CASSSTGYSNQPQHF.

The rearrangement links TRBV4-3 to TRBJ2-1, with D possibly matching TRBD1 (5 bases). CDR3 size: 16 residues. CDR1 is LGHNA, CDR2 YSLEER, per germline. Trimming stripped 2 bases from V and 0 bases from J, with 11 bases between. DNA for the CDR3: TGCGCCAGCAGCCAAAGTGACAGAAGCTCCTACAATGAGCAGTTCTTC. Protein sequence: CASSQSDRSSYNEQFF.

The table lists this clone with a few counts. The junction differs from germline at one of its ends, possibly a read error. The V and J genes are TRBV7-7 and TRBJ1-4; a weak D match, TRBD1 (5 bases). The CDR3 consists of 17 residues. Germline V gene sequence: CDR1 SSHAT, CDR2 FNYEAQ (reference sequence). The CDR3 loop reads CASSLVQVIATNEKLFF. The CDR3 DNA sequence: TGTGCTAGCAGCTTAGTACAGGTAATCGCAACTAATGAAAAACTGTTTTTT.

The chain carries TRBV25-1 and TRBJ2-3, with D perhaps matching TRBD1 or TRBD2 (6 bases each). Germline CDR1 reads MGHDK; CDR2 reads SYGVNS. V lost 6 bases to trimming and J lost 0 bases, with 13 bases between them. This CDR3 has 15 amino acids. The CDR3 sequence is CASSRYGGSTDTQYF. For the CDR3, the DNA is TGTGCCAGCAGCCGCTACGGGGGCAGCACAGATACGCAGTATTTT. The variable domain in full, with the rest retrieved from reference TRBV25-1 and TRBJ2-3, is EADIYQTPRYLVIGTGKKITLECSQTMGHDKMYWYQQDPGMELHLIHYSYGVNSTEKGDLSSESTVSRIRTEHFPLTLESARPSHTSQYLCASSRYGGSTDTQYFGPGTRLTVL.

The chain recombines TRBV4-2 with TRBJ2-7, with a weak D call TRBD1 (6 bases). Germline assignment: CDR1 LGHNA and CDR2 YNFKEQ. V lost 0 bases, J lost 0 bases, and 15 bases lay in between. The CDR3 has 17 residues. CDR3 in DNA: TGTGCCAGCAGCCAAGAAGGGGCAAGGGGGTTCTCCTACGAGCAGTACTTC. This encodes CASSQEGARGFSYEQYF.

CDR3 DNA sequence: TGTGCCAGCAGTGGGGCGGGACTAAGCGGTGGGACCCAGTACTTC. This codes for CASSGAGLSGGTQYF. This chain links TRBV2 with TRBJ2-5; 7 nucleotides match TRBD2. CDR1 and CDR2 (germline): SNHLY, FYNNEI. The CDR3 has 15 residues. After removal of 4 bases from V and 7 bases from J, the junction contained 12 bases not matched to a gene.

The CDR3 loop is CASSPFPGGPPYEQYF. The CDR3 DNA sequence: TGTGCCAGCAGCCCTTTTCCGGGAGGGCCTCCCTACGAGCAGTACTTC. This rearrangement joins TRBV7-4 to TRBJ2-7; TRBD2 matches 8 bases. This CDR3 region has 16 residues. Germline loops: CDR1 SGHVT, CDR2 SQSDAQ. V gave up 5 bases and J gave up 2 bases; unmatched junction bases: 11.

V usage is TRBV5-6 and J usage is TRBJ2-5; 9 bases fit TRBD2. The V gene end was trimmed by 4 bases and the J gene end by 4 bases; junction bases not matched to a gene: 8. There are 15 residues in the CDR3. Germline V gene lookup returns CDR1 SGHDT and CDR2 YYEEEE. This CDR3 reads CASSPGLAPRETQYF. As DNA, the CDR3 is TGTGCCAGCAGCCCAGGACTAGCGCCCAGAGAGACCCAGTACTTC. The whole variable domain, filled in from reference TRBV5-6 and TRBJ2-5, reads DAGVTQSPTHLIKTRGQQVTLRCSPKSGHDTVSWYQQALGQGPQFIFQYYEEEERQRGNFPDRFSGHQFPNYSSELNVNALLLGDSALYLCASSPGLAPRETQYFGPGTRLLVL.